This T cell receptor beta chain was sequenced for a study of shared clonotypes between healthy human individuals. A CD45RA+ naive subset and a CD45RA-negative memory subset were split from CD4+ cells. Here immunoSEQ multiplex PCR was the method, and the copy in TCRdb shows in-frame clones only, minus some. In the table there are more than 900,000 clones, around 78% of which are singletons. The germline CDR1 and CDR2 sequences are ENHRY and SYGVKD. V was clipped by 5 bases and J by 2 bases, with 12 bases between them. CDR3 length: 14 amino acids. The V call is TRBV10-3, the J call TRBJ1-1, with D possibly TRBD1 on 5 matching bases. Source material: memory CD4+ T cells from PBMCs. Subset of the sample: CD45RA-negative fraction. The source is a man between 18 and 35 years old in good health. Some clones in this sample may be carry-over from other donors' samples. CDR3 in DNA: TGTGCCATCAGTATGGGGGACCTTAACACTGAAGCTTTCTTT. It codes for CAISMGDLNTEAFF.